Listed below are T cell receptor beta chains from one sample, sequenced in a study of cytomegalovirus exposure and HLA in healthy donors. Assay: immunoSEQ multiplex PCR; the TCRdb copy retains only in-frame clones and omits some. Of 130,000 or so clones listed, about 78% are singletons. Sequences were obtained from PBMCs. The receptor source for this set is a female donor in good health and CMV-seronegative. Each CDR3 is given with its conserved first and last residue. A D gene is named only where the DNA matches it firmly. A row's size may be missing; if present it is once, few, many or a size class.

clone size	D gene	V gene	J gene	CDR3 protein	CDR3 DNA
.	TRBD2	TRBV29-1	TRBJ2-3	CSVRLAGADTQYF	TGCAGCGTGAGGCTAGCGGGAGCAGATACGCAGTATTTT
.	TRBD2	TRBV7-9	TRBJ2-1	CASPGAGLPTDEQFF	TGTGCCAGCCCCGGAGCGGGACTGCCGACGGATGAGCAGTTCTTC
.	.	TRBV7-2	TRBJ2-1	CASSLVHRNNEQFF	TGTGCCAGCAGCTTAGTGCACAGAAACAATGAGCAGTTCTTC
.	.	TRBV7-8	TRBJ2-6	CASSLGPGSGANVLTF	TGTGCCAGCAGCTTAGGCCCAGGCTCCGGGGCCAACGTCCTGACTTTC
.	TRBD2	TRBV6-1	TRBJ2-3	CASSETVAGADTQYF	TGTGCCAGCAGTGAAACGGTAGCGGGAGCGGATACGCAGTATTTT
.	.	TRBV6-5	TRBJ2-1	CASTFLSGPGNEQFF	TGTGCCAGCACGTTTTTGAGCGGGCCGGGTAATGAGCAGTTCTTC
.	TRBD2	TRBV28	TRBJ2-1	CASSLLYGRRSYNEQFF	TGTGCCAGCAGTCTCCTCTACGGGAGGCGCTCCTACAATGAGCAGTTCTTC
.	.	TRBV30	TRBJ2-5	CAWSWGGTQYF	TGTGCCTGGAGTTGGGGAGGGACCCAGTACTTC
.	TRBD1	TRBV7-9	TRBJ1-2	CASSLASIGQGRNGYTF	TGTGCCAGCAGCTTAGCTTCAATAGGACAGGGGAGAAATGGCTACACCTTC
few	.	TRBV29-1	TRBJ2-1	CSVVRVYNEQFF	TGCAGCGTCGTTCGGGTTTACAATGAGCAGTTCTTC
.	.	TRBV4-3	TRBJ2-1	CASSQDEAEGGNEQFF	TGCGCCAGCAGCCAAGATGAGGCGGAAGGGGGCAATGAGCAGTTCTTC
.	TRBD2	TRBV7-2	TRBJ2-5	CASSLAGAGVLETQYF	TGTGCCAGCAGCTTAGCAGGAGCGGGAGTTCTAGAGACCCAGTACTTC
.	TRBD1	TRBV4-2	TRBJ2-3	CASSQSPGQSTDTQYF	TGTGCCAGCAGCCAATCACCGGGACAGAGCACAGATACGCAGTATTTT
few	.	TRBV7-8	TRBJ2-1	CASSLRRLISYNEQFF	TGTGCCAGCAGCCTCCGGAGGTTAATCTCCTACAATGAGCAGTTCTTC
.	.	TRBV4-3	TRBJ1-1	CASSQEVYSLNTEAFF	TGCGCCAGCAGCCAAGAAGTATACAGTTTGAACACTGAAGCTTTCTTT
.	.	TRBV19	TRBJ2-3	CASSIATFTDTQYF	TGTGCCAGTAGTATAGCCACATTCACAGATACGCAGTATTTT
.	.	TRBV2	TRBJ1-3	CASSVIADTIYF	TGTGCCAGCAGTGTTATAGCGGACACCATATATTTT
few	.	TRBV10-3	TRBJ2-5	CAISEGGAGETQYF	TGTGCCATCAGTGAAGGGGGGGCTGGAGAGACCCAGTACTTC